This T cell receptor (beta chain) was sequenced for a study of post-analysis software for immune sequencing data. Study background: Several disease courses (relapsing-remitting, secondary progressive and progressive-relapsing) of multiple sclerosis were included.

Study-wide points: Patients used about five TRBV segments, including TRBV5-6, TRBV5-1 and TRBV20-1, more often than controls. Significantly lower normalized Chao1 diversity was found in patients with multiple sclerosis relative to controls.

The germline V gene has CDR1 MNHNS and CDR2 SASEGT. This CDR3 is built from 14 residues. V was shortened by 3 bases and J by 2 bases, with 10 bases between the two germline ends. Prepared libraries of TCR beta cDNA carried unique molecular identifiers. TCRdb used MiXCR to reprocess the PCR reads, holding one entry per CDR3 protein. The sample shows a few hundred thousand distinct CDR3 sequences, less than 40% of them seen only once. Remarks on this clonotype: The target antigen is unknown.

The sequence was obtained from a girl aged 5-17 years with multiple sclerosis. The chain joins TRBV6-1 to TRBJ2-5; D is ambiguous. Input material: blood. CDR3 amino acids: CASSETKAQETQYF. The CDR3 DNA reads as TGTGCCAGCAGTGAGACCAAGGCTCAAGAGACCCAGTACTTC.